The 21 T cell receptor beta chains below were found in one sample sequenced in a study of Graves' ophthalmopathy and Graves' hyperthyroidism. TCR beta CDR3 regions were amplified from RNA transcripts. First-round RT-PCR used HTBI primers; second-round multiplex PCR followed. TCRdb called the multiplex PCR reads again in MiXCR, with one record for every CDR3 protein. The data show around 1,200,000 distinct CDR3 sequences, about two fifths seen once. The sample comprised peripheral blood or thyroid tissue (not recorded which). The receptors originated from an adult man with Graves' hyperthyroidism.

This clonotype was observed at least ten times. The chain joins TRBV5-1 to TRBJ2-7; D is ambiguous. With 4 bases removed from V and 4 bases from J, the gap between germline ends came to 15 bases. The V gene's germline CDR1 is SGHRS and CDR2 YFSETQ. The CDR3 is 14 amino acids. CDR3 nucleotide sequence: TGCGCCAGCAGCCCCAGGTCTGGGGTTTACGAGCAGTACTTC. This translates into CASSPRSGVYEQYF.

At least ten counts were recorded for this clonotype. This sequence joins TRBV5-8 and TRBJ1-2; a possible D gene is TRBD1 (5 bases). Germline V gene data show CDR1 as SGHTS and CDR2 as YDEGEE. CDR3 length equals 15 residues. V lost 2 bases, J lost 2 bases, and 13 bases lay in between. The CDR3 loop reads CASSFGGTDNYGYTF. In nucleotides, the CDR3 is TGTGCCAGCAGCTTCGGGGGGACCGACAACTATGGCTACACCTTC.

The chain employs TRBV2 and TRBJ2-2; no clear D. V was cut by 6 bases and J by 9 bases, with 11 bases left in between. This CDR3 region has 12 residues. CDR1 SNHLY and CDR2 FYNNEI come from the germline V gene. CDR3 sequence reads: CASRPLGWELFF. CDR3 sequence (DNA): TGTGCCAGCAGACCGTTGGGCTGGGAGCTGTTTTTT.

The chain joins TRBV20-1 to TRBJ2-7; D uncertain. Deletions cut 0 bases from V and 2 bases from J, with 8 bases between. Germline V gene lookup returns CDR1 DFQATT and CDR2 SNEGSKA (reference sequence). CDR3 length equals 13 residues. The CDR3 protein is CSAREAGAYEQYF. CDR3 coding DNA: TGCAGTGCTAGAGAGGCAGGTGCCTACGAGCAGTACTTC.

The chain uses TRBV12-3 or TRBV12-4 and TRBJ2-2, with D possibly being TRBD1 (5 bases). V was cut by 7 bases and J by 6 bases, with 6 bases left in between. The CDR3 loop spans 11 amino acids. The CDR3 region is CASMGPGELFF. The DNA of the CDR3 is TGTGCCAGCATGGGGCCCGGGGAGCTGTTTTTT.

Details on this clonotype: A read error may produce the germline difference seen at one junction end. The chain joins TRBV7-8 to TRBJ2-7, with 8 bases lining up with TRBD1. CDR1 SGHVS and CDR2 FQNEAQ come from the germline V gene. CDR3 length: 14 amino acids. CDR3: CAGSSGQGYHEQYF. As DNA, the CDR3 is TGTGCCGGCAGCTCCGGACAGGGTTACCACGAGCAGTACTTC.

This clonotype was seen many times. V is TRBV12-3 or TRBV12-4 and J is TRBJ1-1, with D maybe TRBD1 (6 bases). Trimming shortened V by 3 bases and J by 7 bases, and 15 bases separated the two germline ends. This CDR3 is 14 amino acids long. The DNA for the CDR3 is TGTGCCAGCAGTTTCGCAGGGGCGCTTAGTGAAGCTTTCTTT. It encodes CASSFAGALSEAFF.

J is TRBJ2-7 and V is TRBV5-1, with D maybe TRBD1 (5 bases). The better agreement between TRBJ2-1 and the DNA end casts doubt on the J call. The CDR3 is made up of 15 amino acids. Per germline, CDR1 SGHRS and CDR2 YFSETQ. This CDR3 reads CASSLSQGSYNEQFF. DNA of the CDR3: TGCGCCAGCAGCTTGTCCCAGGGCTCCTACAATGAGCAGTTCTTC.

This clonotype came up many times. This sequence joins TRBV25-1 and TRBJ1-3; D is ambiguous. Trimming pared 1 base from V and 0 bases from J, leaving 10 bases between. The CDR3 has 16 residues. Germline CDR1 and CDR2: MGHDK and SYGVNS. DNA for the CDR3: TGTGCCAGCAGTGAATGGGAGACCCACTCTGGAAACACCATATATTTT. Translation gives CASSEWETHSGNTIYF.

This clonotype was seen repeatedly, ten times or more. The V call is TRBV19, the J call TRBJ1-5; TRBD1 might be the D (6 bases). V was clipped by 4 bases and J by 5 bases, with 15 bases between them. The CDR3 covers 15 residues. CDR1 is LNHDA, CDR2 SQIVND, per germline (reference sequence). The CDR3 sequence: CASSKKGVVDQPQHF. CDR3 in DNA: TGTGCCAGTAGTAAAAAGGGGGTAGTGGATCAGCCCCAGCATTTT.

This clonotype was seen at least ten times. The chain couples TRBV7-9 to TRBJ1-2; 8 bases are shared with TRBD1. Germline lookup yields CDR1 SEHNR and CDR2 FQNEAQ (reference sequence). Trimming took 6 bases from V and 4 from J; bases not matched to a gene: 7. CDR3 size: 14 residues. The chain's CDR3 is CASSLDRVTYGYTF. CDR3 in DNA: TGTGCCAGCAGTCTGGACAGGGTAACCTATGGCTACACCTTC.

Comment on this clonotype: A clone one base away is much larger, so this may be a read error. The chain joins TRBV15 to TRBJ2-5, with TRBD1 as a possible D gene (6 bases). The CDR3 totals 15 residues. Germline V gene sequence: CDR1 LNHNV, CDR2 YYDKDF (reference sequence). The CDR3 nucleotides are TGTGCCACCAGCAGTAAAGACAGGTTGAAAGAGGCCCAGTACTTC. This codes for CATSSKDRLKEAQYF.

V usage is TRBV29-1 and J usage is TRBJ2-7, with D hard to call. Per the germline V gene, CDR1 is SQVTM and CDR2 is ANQGSEA. The CDR3 extends over 13 amino acids. V lost 4 bases, J lost 0 bases, and 10 bases lay in between. The CDR3 DNA reads TGCAGCGTTGCGCATAGCTTCTCCTACGAGCAGTACTTC. This translates into CSVAHSFSYEQYF.

With respect to this clonotype: Since no conserved phenylalanine or tryptophan closes the CDR3, a read error is the likely cause. Because the CDR3's place on the DNA is in doubt, the DNA is left out and the CDR3 is given as listed by TCRdb. This chain connects TRBV9 to TRBJ2-5; TRBD2 was called by the table and not checked on the DNA. Counting both end residues, the CDR3 totals 10 amino acids. Per the germline V gene, CDR1 is SGDLS and CDR2 is YYNGEE. The CDR3 protein is CASSQYTGTS.

This rearrangement joins TRBV7-2 to TRBJ1-5; 9 nucleotides line up with TRBD1. V lost 4 bases, J lost 4 bases, and 5 bases stayed unmatched. From germline, CDR1 is SGHTA and CDR2 FQGNSA. The CDR3 extends over 15 amino acids. As DNA, the CDR3 is TGTGCCAGCAGCTCACAGGGGGCCATAAATCAGCCCCAGCATTTT. Translation gives CASSSQGAINQPQHF.

Of note for this clonotype: The DNA is omitted, as the CDR3 cannot be located on it reliably, and the CDR3 follows TCRdb's listing. The chain couples TRBV12-3 or TRBV12-4 to TRBJ2-2; the table calls TRBD2, which could not be checked here. Including both end residues, the CDR3 is 16 amino acids long. CDR3 region: CASSVASGTNTGELLF.

This clonotype was counted between two and nine times. The gene calls are TRBV24-1 and TRBJ1-2, with D uncertain. V was cut by 2 bases and J by 7 bases, with 19 bases left in between. The length of the CDR3 is 16 residues. Germline assignment: CDR1 KGHDR and CDR2 SFDVKD. The CDR3 sequence: CATSDSAVEARAGYTF. Written as DNA, the CDR3 is TGTGCCACCAGTGATTCCGCGGTGGAGGCGCGGGCTGGCTACACCTTC.

V and J are TRBV7-2 and TRBJ2-7; the match to TRBD1 covers 9 bases. The CDR3 spans 16 residues. Per germline, CDR1 SGHTA and CDR2 FQGNSA. V lost 1 base and J lost 0; bases outside the gene matches: 4. CDR3 amino acids: CASSLGKTGGSYEQYF. The CDR3 DNA sequence: TGTGCCAGCAGCTTAGGAAAGACAGGGGGCTCCTACGAGCAGTACTTC.

In this sample, this clonotype turned up a few times. V usage is TRBV15 and J usage is TRBJ1-2; D gene ambiguous. Per the germline V gene, CDR1 is LNHNV and CDR2 is YYDKDF (reference sequence). With 0 bases removed from V and 0 bases from J, the gap between germline ends came to 5 bases. This CDR3 is built from 14 residues. The CDR3 region is CATSRDLTNYGYTF. DNA of the CDR3: TGTGCCACCAGCAGAGATTTGACTAACTATGGCTACACCTTC.

This clonotype was observed a handful of times. The chain employs TRBV20-1 and TRBJ2-2; D ambiguous. The CDR3 is 14 residues long. V was cut by 6 bases and J by 6 bases, with 17 bases left in between. CDR1 DFQATT and CDR2 SNEGSKA come from the germline V gene (reference sequence). Here the CDR3 reads CSAQDGRFPGELFF. The CDR3 DNA sequence: TGCAGTGCGCAGGACGGACGCTTTCCCGGGGAGCTGTTTTTT.

About this clonotype: One base away lies a much larger clone, so this may be a sequencing read error. The rearrangement links TRBV2 to TRBJ2-7; D possibly corresponds to TRBD1 (6 bases). This CDR3 has 15 amino acids. Germline loops: CDR1 SNHLY, CDR2 FYNNEI. Trimming shortened V by 4 bases and J by 4 bases, and 17 bases separated the two germline ends. CDR3 loop: CASSGSGRGYYEQYF. The CDR3 bases are TGTGCCAGCAGTGGGTCCGGCAGGGGCTATTACGAGCAGTACTTC.